The 25 T cell receptor beta chains below come from one sample, sequenced in a study of blood T cells in healthy people across ages. Together with a sample-barcoded 5' primer, a J-beta primer mix was included in a second PCR lasting roughly 6 to 12 cycles. From the 5' RACE reads, TCRdb called clonotypes with MiXCR, one entry per CDR3 protein. Of about 1.4 million distinct CDR3 sequences in the sample, 59% were seen once. The sample taken for sequencing was blood. These receptors originate from a young man in good health.

The J gene is TRBJ2-7, the V gene TRBV12-3 or TRBV12-4; D might be TRBD1 or TRBD2, each matching 6 bases. The CDR3 is made up of 15 amino acids. Deletions cut 6 bases from V and 3 bases from J, with 18 bases between. CDR3 sequence reads: CASSGGRQILYEQYF. The CDR3 DNA is TGTGCCAGCAGCGGGGGCCGTCAGATCCTCTACGAGCAGTACTTC.

The CDR3 is CASSHPSSPDTQYF. CDR3 DNA sequence: TGTGCCAGCAGCCATCCTTCGTCCCCGGATACGCAGTATTTT. The chain joins TRBV7-9 to TRBJ2-3; D unclear. V lost 5 bases and J lost 6, with 15 bases in between. This CDR3 region has 14 residues. Germline V gene lookup returns CDR1 SEHNR and CDR2 FQNEAQ (reference sequence).

This sequence joins TRBV7-2 and TRBJ1-5; D is uncertain. V gave up 2 bases and J gave up 3 bases, with 14 bases separating them. This CDR3 contains 16 residues. Germline-derived CDR1 and CDR2 are SGHTA and FQGNSA. The CDR3 reads CASSLFSTVTNQPQHF. CDR3 sequence (DNA): TGTGCCAGCAGCTTATTCTCGACGGTAACCAATCAGCCCCAGCATTTT.

This chain links TRBV14 with TRBJ2-3; D possibly corresponds to TRBD2 (5 bases). The V gene's germline CDR1 is SGHDN and CDR2 FVKESK. The germline V and J ends were trimmed by 1 base and 4 bases, with 12 bases remaining between them. The CDR3 extends over 15 amino acids. CDR3 DNA: TGTGCCAGCAGCCAAGTAGGCCAGAGGGCAGATACGCAGTATTTT. Encoded protein: CASSQVGQRADTQYF.

The gene calls are TRBV10-3 and TRBJ1-5; the D is unclear. V was clipped by 0 bases and J by 4 bases, with 7 bases between them. Germline lookup yields CDR1 ENHRY and CDR2 SYGVKD. CDR3 length: 14 amino acids. CDR3 sequence (DNA): TGTGCCATCAGTGAGTCGACGGAGAATCAGCCCCAGCATTTT. It is translated as CAISESTENQPQHF.

The CDR3 nucleotides read TGTGCCAGCAGTTTTTTGGGCCGGGGAAATCAGCCCCAGCATTTT. Protein sequence: CASSFLGRGNQPQHF. J is TRBJ1-5 and V is TRBV12-3 or TRBV12-4; D not certain. There are 15 residues in the CDR3. V was shortened by 3 bases and J by 4 bases, with 13 bases between the two germline ends.

The chain employs TRBV20-1 and TRBJ2-3, with D maybe TRBD2 (6 bases). V was clipped by 3 bases and J by 5 bases, with 15 bases between them. CDR3 length: 14 amino acids. Germline assignment: CDR1 DFQATT and CDR2 SNEGSKA (reference sequence). CDR3 residues: CSASRDSLGDTQYF. For the CDR3, the DNA is TGCAGTGCTAGTCGGGACTCCTTAGGAGATACGCAGTATTTT.

The J gene is TRBJ2-7, the V gene TRBV6-1, with no clear D. The J call may be in error: the DNA end matches TRBJ2-5 better. Germline V gene data show CDR1 as MNHNS and CDR2 as SASEGT. The CDR3 loop spans 13 amino acids. The CDR3, as DNA: TGTGCCAGCAGTGAAGAATCCCGACAGACCCAGTACTTC. It yields the protein CASSEESRQTQYF.

This clonotype appeared a few times. The chain employs TRBV4-3 and TRBJ2-5; D perhaps matches TRBD2 (6 bases). The end of the DNA aligns better with TRBJ2-7, so the J call may be wrong. This CDR3 contains 13 residues. From germline, CDR1 is LGHNA and CDR2 YSLEER. The CDR3 region is CASSQVEGREQYF. The CDR3 bases are TGCGCCAGCAGCCAAGTGGAGGGCCGCGAGCAGTACTTC.

The chain uses TRBV9 and TRBJ2-2, with D possibly TRBD1 on 5 matching bases. The CDR3 covers 17 residues. Trimming took off 3 bases at V and 0 bases at J, with 15 bases between the two ends. Germline CDR1 SGDLS, CDR2 YYNGEE. The CDR3 loop is CASSDHSREPNTGELFF. In DNA, the CDR3 is TGTGCCAGCAGCGACCACTCCAGGGAACCGAACACCGGGGAGCTGTTTTTT. Filled out from reference TRBV9 and TRBJ2-2, the complete variable domain reads DSGVTQTPKHLITATGQRVTLRCSPRSGDLSVYWYQQSLDQGLQFLIQYYNGEERAKGNILERFSAQQFPDLHSELNLSSLELGDSALYFCASSDHSREPNTGELFFGEGSRLTVL.

In this sample, this clonotype turned up a few times. This chain connects TRBV4-1 to TRBJ2-1, with 13 bases identical to TRBD2. Looked up from germline, CDR1 is MGHRA and CDR2 is YSYEKL. The CDR3 is 16 residues long. V lost 4 bases and J lost 5; bases outside the gene matches: 5. CDR3 residues: CASSPTGLAGNNEQFF. The CDR3 coding sequence is TGCGCCAGCAGCCCGACGGGACTAGCGGGAAACAATGAGCAGTTCTTC.

This clonotype was seen a handful of times. CDR3 coding DNA: TGTGCCAGCAGTAGGGGAACTAGTCCGGTCAATGAGCAGTTCTTC. This translates into CASSRGTSPVNEQFF. The J gene is TRBJ2-1, the V gene TRBV6-1; D is tentatively TRBD1 or TRBD2 (5 bases each). V lost 5 bases, J lost 6 bases, and 17 bases lay in between. The CDR3 runs to 15 residues. Germline CDR1 and CDR2: MNHNS and SASEGT.

The CDR3 here is CASSRSRVTNEKLFF. The CDR3 DNA sequence: TGTGCCAGCAGTCGCTCCAGGGTCACTAATGAAAAACTGTTTTTT. The chain recombines TRBV28 with TRBJ1-4, with D tentatively TRBD1 (5 bases). Germline values: CDR1 MDHEN, CDR2 SYDVKM. V was trimmed by 5 bases and J by 2 bases, leaving 12 bases between them. This CDR3 contains 15 residues.

The chain links TRBV7-9 to TRBJ2-7; no definite D call. V dropped 2 bases and J dropped 5 bases, with 7 bases sitting between them. CDR3 length: 12 residues. CDR1 and CDR2 from the germline V gene are SEHNR and FQNEAQ (reference sequence). DNA for the CDR3: TGTGCCAGCAGCTTACGGGCCGACGAGCAGTACTTC. Its translation: CASSLRADEQYF.

On this clonotype itself: An end of the junction does not agree with germline; a read error may underlie this. This sequence joins TRBV5-6 and TRBJ2-4, with D maybe TRBD2 (6 bases). Matching the DNA end better, TRBJ2-7 makes the J call doubtful. Per germline, CDR1 SGHDT and CDR2 YYEEEE. The CDR3 loop spans 12 amino acids. For the CDR3, the DNA is TGTGTCAGCAGTTTGACTAGCTACGAGCAGTACTTC. This sequence encodes CVSSLTSYEQYF.

The chain is built from TRBV27 and TRBJ2-3; 7 nucleotides align to TRBD1. The junction had 9 bases not matched to a gene; V was cut back by 8 bases and J by 7 bases. The V gene's germline CDR1 is MNHEY and CDR2 SMNVEV (reference sequence). CDR3 length equals 13 residues. The CDR3 region has the DNA TGTGCCAGCGGGGTAGTAGGGGGCTATACGCAGTATTTT. As protein: CASGVVGGYTQYF.

J is TRBJ2-3 and V is TRBV20-1; D is undetermined. V was cut by 8 bases and J by 0 bases, with 9 bases left in between. Germline V CDR1 and CDR2: DFQATT, SNEGSKA (reference sequence). CDR3 length: 12 amino acids. For the CDR3, the DNA is TGCAGTCTGACACCAAGCACAGATACGCAGTATTTT. Its protein is CSLTPSTDTQYF.

The chain has TRBV4-3 and TRBJ1-1; D unresolved. The germline gives CDR1 LGHNA, CDR2 YSLEER. V was shortened by 1 base and J by 5 bases, with 11 bases between the two germline ends. The CDR3 sequence is 14 residues long. The CDR3 nucleotides are TGCGCCAGCAGCCAAGTTTACCGGGATACTGAAGCTTTCTTT. It translates to CASSQVYRDTEAFF.

The V and J genes are TRBV4-1 and TRBJ2-7, with D unclear. The last part of the DNA fits TRBJ2-5 better; the J call may be wrong. Germline V gives CDR1 MGHRA, CDR2 YSYEKL. The CDR3 spans 14 residues. CDR3 region: CASSRSGSVETQYF. The CDR3 DNA follows: TGCGCCAGCAGCCGGAGTGGATCTGTTGAGACCCAGTACTTC.

This clonotype has more than one count but fewer than ten. V usage is TRBV12-3 or TRBV12-4 and J usage is TRBJ2-7, with 12 bases aligning to TRBD2. Trimming at V came to 6 bases and at J to 1 base, leaving 7 bases not matched to a gene. This CDR3 comprises 16 residues. CDR3 loop: CASRPSGRAISYEQYF. The CDR3 DNA reads TGTGCCAGCAGACCTAGCGGGAGGGCCATTTCCTACGAGCAGTACTTC.

The chain couples TRBV15 to TRBJ2-5, with 10 bases that match TRBD1. The V gene's germline CDR1 is LNHNV and CDR2 YYDKDF (reference sequence). The V gene end was trimmed by 4 bases and the J gene end by 5 bases; junction bases not matched to a gene: 4. The CDR3 consists of 14 residues. CDR3 amino acids: CATSIDRGLETQYF. For the CDR3, the DNA is TGTGCCACCAGCATCGACAGGGGGCTGGAGACCCAGTACTTC.

In this sample, this clonotype turned up a few times. CDR3 in amino acids: CASSHMGLAGEETQYF. The CDR3 DNA sequence: TGTGCCAGCAGCCACATGGGACTAGCGGGCGAGGAGACCCAGTACTTC. The rearrangement uses TRBV7-9 and TRBJ2-5; 12 nucleotides align to TRBD2. This CDR3 has 16 residues. Germline V gene data show CDR1 as SEHNR and CDR2 as FQNEAQ (reference sequence). Trimming cost V 5 bases and J 5 bases; bases outside gene matches: 9. The full variable domain, with the rest looked up from reference TRBV7-9 and TRBJ2-5, is DTGVSQNPRHKITKRGQNVTFRCDPISEHNRLYWYRQTLGQGPEFLTYFQNEAQLEKSRLLSDRFSAERPKGSFSTLEIQRTEQGDSAMYLCASSHMGLAGEETQYFGPGTRLLVL.

The rearrangement joins TRBV10-3 to TRBJ2-4, with 7 nucleotides matching TRBD1. The J call could be wrong; TRBJ2-5 is a better fit for the DNA end. The germline CDR1 and CDR2 sequences are ENHRY and SYGVKD. The CDR3 is made up of 12 amino acids. This CDR3 reads CAIKGTEETQYF. Here the CDR3 DNA reads TGTGCCATCAAAGGGACAGAAGAGACCCAGTACTTC.

The genes are TRBV28 and TRBJ2-3; D may be TRBD2 (6 bases). The CDR3 sequence is 15 residues long. The germline V and J ends were trimmed by 5 bases and 6 bases, with 18 bases remaining between them. Germline loops: CDR1 MDHEN, CDR2 SYDVKM. Written as DNA, the CDR3 is TGTGCCAGCAGTCTCCAAGTGACTAGGGTTGATACGCAGTATTTT. Translation gives CASSLQVTRVDTQYF.

CDR3 sequence reads: CASSRLAVLGEQFF. DNA of the CDR3: TGTGCCAGCAGCCGACTAGCGGTCCTGGGTGAGCAGTTCTTC. This chain links TRBV12-3 or TRBV12-4 with TRBJ2-1; 9 bases line up with TRBD2. The CDR3 consists of 14 residues. V was clipped by 6 bases and J by 9 bases; unmatched bases: 9.